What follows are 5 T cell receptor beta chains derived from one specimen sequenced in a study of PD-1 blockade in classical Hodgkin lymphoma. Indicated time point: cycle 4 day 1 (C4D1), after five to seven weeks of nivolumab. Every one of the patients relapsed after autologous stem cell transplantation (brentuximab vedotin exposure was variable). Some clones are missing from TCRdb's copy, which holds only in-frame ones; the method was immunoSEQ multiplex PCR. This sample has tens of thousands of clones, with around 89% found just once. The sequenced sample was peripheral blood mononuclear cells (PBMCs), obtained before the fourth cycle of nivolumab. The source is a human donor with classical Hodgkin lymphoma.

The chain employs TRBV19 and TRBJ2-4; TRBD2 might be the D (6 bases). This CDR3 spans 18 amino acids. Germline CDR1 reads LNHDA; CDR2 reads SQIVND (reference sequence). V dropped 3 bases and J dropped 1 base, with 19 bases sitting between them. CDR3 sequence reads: CASSISGTAGRAKNIQYF. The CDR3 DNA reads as TGTGCCAGTAGTATCAGTGGGACTGCGGGGAGGGCCAAAAACATTCAGTACTTC.

The CDR3 here is CASSEAPGGDQETQYF. CDR3 coding DNA: TGTGCCAGCAGTGAAGCGCCAGGAGGTGACCAAGAGACCCAGTACTTC. The chain combines TRBV2 with TRBJ2-5, with D tentatively TRBD2 (5 bases). The V end lost 0 bases, the J end lost 0 bases, and 11 bases lay between the germline ends. Germline loops: CDR1 SNHLY, CDR2 FYNNEI. The CDR3 has 16 amino acids.

CDR3 sequence reads: CAISKGQGAYEQYF. The CDR3 bases are TGTGCCATCAGCAAGGGACAGGGGGCCTACGAGCAGTACTTC. This rearrangement joins TRBV10-3 to TRBJ2-7, with 11 bases that match TRBD1. J gave up 2 bases and V 6 bases, and 3 bases lay outside the gene matches. CDR1 is ENHRY, CDR2 SYGVKD, per germline. This CDR3 region has 14 residues.

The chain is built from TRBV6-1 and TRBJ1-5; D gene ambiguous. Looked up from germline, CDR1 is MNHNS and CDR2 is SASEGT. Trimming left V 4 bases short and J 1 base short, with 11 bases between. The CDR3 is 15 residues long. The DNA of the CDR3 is TGTGCCAGCAGTGTGAGTGCTGGGAGCAATCAGCCCCAGCATTTT. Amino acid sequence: CASSVSAGSNQPQHF.

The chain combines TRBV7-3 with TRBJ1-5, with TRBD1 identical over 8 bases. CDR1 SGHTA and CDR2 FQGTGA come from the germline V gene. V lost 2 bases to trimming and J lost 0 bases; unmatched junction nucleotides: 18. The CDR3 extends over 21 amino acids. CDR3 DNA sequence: TGTGCCAGCAGCTTACAGTACCCGAGACAGGGGCCCCTATATAGCAATCAGCCCCAGCATTTT. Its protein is CASSLQYPRQGPLYSNQPQHF.